The sequence of this TCR beta chain was determined in a study of Ad26.COV2.S vaccination and SARS-CoV-2 variants. Study results and limitations: Higher spike-specific TCR breadth was found in vaccine recipients than in placebo recipients.

As concerns this clone: Its antigen is unidentified.

The V gene's germline CDR1 is MNHNY and CDR2 SVGAGI (reference sequence). Trimming took off 6 bases at V and 10 bases at J, with 19 bases between the two ends. The CDR3 consists of 15 residues. Regarding treatment: some 20 received Ad26.COV2.S at low or high dose, single or two shots; roughly five received placebo; per-sample allocation not given. Sampling was done on day 63 after the first vaccine or placebo injection. Measured with immunoSEQ multiplex PCR; TCRdb has only the in-frame clones, and not every one. The data contain about 320,000 clones, 75% to 90% of them singletons. V and J are TRBV6-6 and TRBJ1-6; D possibly corresponds to TRBD1 (6 bases). The sequence derives from a person aged 18-65 years who received the Ad26.COV2.S COVID-19 vaccine or a placebo. The sequencing used peripheral blood, collected in a trial of Ad26.COV2.S vaccine versus placebo. The CDR3 protein is CASSPRRGRESPLHF. CDR3 nucleotides: TGTGCCAGCAGCCCCCGGAGGGGGAGGGAGTCACCCCTCCACTTT.